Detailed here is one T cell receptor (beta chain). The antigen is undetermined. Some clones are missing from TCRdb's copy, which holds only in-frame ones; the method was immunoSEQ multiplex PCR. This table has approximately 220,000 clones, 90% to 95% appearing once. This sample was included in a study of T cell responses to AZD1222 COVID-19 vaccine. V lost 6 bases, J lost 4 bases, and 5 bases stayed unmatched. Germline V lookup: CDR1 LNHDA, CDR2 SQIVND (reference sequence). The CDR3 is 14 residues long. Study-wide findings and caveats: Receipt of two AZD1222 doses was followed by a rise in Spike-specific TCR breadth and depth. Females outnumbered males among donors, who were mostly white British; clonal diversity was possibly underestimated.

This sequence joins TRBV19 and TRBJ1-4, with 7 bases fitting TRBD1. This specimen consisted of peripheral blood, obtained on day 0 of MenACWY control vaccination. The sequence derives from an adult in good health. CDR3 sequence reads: CASSQGGLNEKLFF. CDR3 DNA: TGTGCCAGTAGCCAGGGGGGTCTTAATGAAAAACTGTTTTTT.